The entry below gives a single TCR beta chain sequence along with its context. The data were obtained in a study of PD-1 blockade in classical Hodgkin lymphoma. This table comes from immunoSEQ multiplex PCR, and its TCRdb copy is limited to in-frame clones, with some not included. This table holds about 90,000 clones, around nine tenths found once. This CDR3 spans 14 amino acids. Germline CDR1 is MNHEY and CDR2 is SVGAGI. The germline V and J ends were trimmed by 1 base and 8 bases, with 14 bases remaining between them. Each patient relapsed following autologous stem cell transplantation, and prior brentuximab vedotin exposure differed.

The TCR sequence derives from a human donor with classical Hodgkin lymphoma. The V and J genes are TRBV6-5 and TRBJ1-2; D is possibly TRBD1 (6 bases). The sample in question was peripheral blood mononuclear cells (PBMCs), obtained before the second cycle of nivolumab. This CDR3 is CASSYYTGIEGYTF. The CDR3 DNA reads TGTGCCAGCAGTTACTACACAGGGATCGAAGGCTACACCTTC.